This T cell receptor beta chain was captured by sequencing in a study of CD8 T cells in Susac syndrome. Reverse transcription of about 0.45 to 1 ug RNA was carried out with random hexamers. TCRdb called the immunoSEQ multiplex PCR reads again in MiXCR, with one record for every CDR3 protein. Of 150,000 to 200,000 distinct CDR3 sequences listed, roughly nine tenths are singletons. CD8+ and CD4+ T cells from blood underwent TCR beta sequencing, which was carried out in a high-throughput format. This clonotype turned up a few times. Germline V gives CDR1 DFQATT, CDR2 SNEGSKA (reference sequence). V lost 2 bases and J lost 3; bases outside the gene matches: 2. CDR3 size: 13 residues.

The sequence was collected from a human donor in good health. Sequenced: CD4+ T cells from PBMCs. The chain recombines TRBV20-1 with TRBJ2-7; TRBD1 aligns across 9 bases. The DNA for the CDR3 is TGCAGTGCTAGACAGGACAGGGGCTACGAGCAGTACTTC. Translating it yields CSARQDRGYEQYF.